The subject of this entry is one TCR beta chain. Its cognate antigen is unknown. This entry is derived from a study of OX40 agonist ivuxolimab in advanced cancers. Study-level information: Hepatocellular carcinoma, melanoma, renal cell or head and neck cancer was diagnosed in the dose-escalation patients. Three dose-escalation patients had partial responses: one with hepatocellular carcinoma and two with cutaneous melanoma. Findings and limits, study-wide: Also present in some nonresponders was a low level of normalized T-cell clonal expansion.

Method: immunoSEQ multiplex PCR; TCRdb's copy keeps in-frame clones and lacks some. The sample shows tens of thousands of clones, approximately 87% of them seen only once. The sample here was CD4+ or CD8+ T cells sorted from blood, taken in a trial of the OX40 agonist ivuxolimab. This TCR came from an adult with an advanced solid tumor such as melanoma, head and neck, liver or kidney cancer.

This CDR3 is CASSTSSGSYNEQFF. The DNA of the CDR3 is TGTGCCAGCAGCACGTCTAGCGGCTCCTACAATGAGCAGTTCTTC. This chain connects TRBV5-4 to TRBJ2-1; 7 bases fit TRBD2. The CDR3 has 15 residues. In germline, CDR1 is SGHNT, CDR2 YYREEE (reference sequence). V shed 4 bases and J 0 bases; nucleotides not matched to a gene: 4. The entire variable domain, with the rest obtained from reference TRBV5-4 and TRBJ2-1, is as follows: ETGVTQSPTHLIKTRGQQVTLRCSSQSGHNTVSWYQQALGQGPQFIFQYYREEENGRGNFPPRFSGLQFPNYSSELNVNALELDDSALYLCASSTSSGSYNEQFFGPGTRLTVL.